This is a list of T cell receptor beta chains from one sample in a study of blood T cell repertoires in COVID-19. The method was immunoSEQ multiplex PCR; TCRdb's version includes in-frame clones alone and lacks a portion of them. The sample includes 60,000 to 85,000 clones, approximately 81% seen only once; the top ten take 9.5% to 12%. Input material: peripheral blood. These receptor sequences come from a man aged 60-69 years with COVID-19, enrolled during active disease. Each CDR3 is given with its conserved first and last residue. D genes are given only for firm matches. Rows may omit the clone size; those that give it use once, few, many or a size class.

clone size	V gene	J gene	D gene	CDR3 DNA	CDR3 protein
-	TRBV28	TRBJ1-2	TRBD1	TGTGCCAGCAGTAAGGGACAGGGGGTGGGTGGCTACACCTTC	CASSKGQGVGGYTF
-	TRBV27	TRBJ1-5	-	TGTGCCAGCTCCCGGGGTTATGGTCAGCCCCAGCATTTT	CASSRGYGQPQHF
once	TRBV5-1	TRBJ2-1	TRBD2	TGCGCCAGCAGCTTATCCGGGACTACCTACAAGGATGAGCAGTTCTTC	CASSLSGTTYKDEQFF
once	TRBV29-1	TRBJ2-5	-	TGCAGCGTTGATCCAGCGCTCCAAGAGACCCAGTACTTC	CSVDPALQETQYF
-	TRBV3-1/TRBV3-2	TRBJ1-5	TRBD1	TGTGCCAGCAGCCAAGGTCTGACAGGGGGTCATCAGCCCCAGCATTTT	CASSQGLTGGHQPQHF
once	TRBV9	TRBJ1-5	-	TGTGCCAGCAGCGTAGTGGTCAGCGGCAATCAGCCCCAGCATTTT	CASSVVVSGNQPQHF
few	TRBV5-6	TRBJ2-2	-	TGTGCCAGCAGCCCGAGCGGGCTGATCGAGGGGAACACCGGGGAGCTGTTTTTT	CASSPSGLIEGNTGELFF
few	TRBV3-1/TRBV3-2	TRBJ2-5	-	TGTGCCAGCAGCCAGGATCAGACGGGGAGAGAGACCCAGTACTTC	CASSQDQTGRETQYF
-	TRBV9	TRBJ2-2	TRBD1	TGTGCCAGCAGCTCTCAACAGGGGACGAACACCGGGGAGCTGTTTTTT	CASSSQQGTNTGELFF
-	TRBV5-6	TRBJ2-5	-	TGTGCCAGCAGCTTGGAGGTAGCGGCTTTAGGGAGAGAGACCCAGTACTTC	CASSLEVAALGRETQYF